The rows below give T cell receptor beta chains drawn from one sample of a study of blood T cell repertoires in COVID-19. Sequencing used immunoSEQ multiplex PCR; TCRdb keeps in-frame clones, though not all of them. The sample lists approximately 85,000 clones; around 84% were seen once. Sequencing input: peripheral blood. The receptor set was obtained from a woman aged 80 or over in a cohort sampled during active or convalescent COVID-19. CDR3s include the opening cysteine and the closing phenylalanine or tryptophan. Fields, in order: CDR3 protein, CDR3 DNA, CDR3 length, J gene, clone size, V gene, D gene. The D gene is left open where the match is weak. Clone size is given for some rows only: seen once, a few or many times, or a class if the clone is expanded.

CDR3: CASSGLGRLNTEAFF
DNA: TGTGCCAGCAGTGGATTGGGCAGATTGAACACTGAAGCTTTCTTT
length: 15
J: TRBJ1-1
size: NA
V: TRBV2
D: NA

CDR3: CASTRLAYNEQFF
DNA: TGTGCCAGCACCAGACTAGCTTACAATGAGCAGTTCTTC
length: 13
J: TRBJ2-1
size: few
V: TRBV6-5
D: TRBD2

CDR3: CASSGFGTGTDEQFF
DNA: TGCGCCAGCAGTGGGTTTGGGACAGGGACCGATGAGCAGTTCTTC
length: 15
J: TRBJ2-1
size: NA
V: TRBV10-1
D: TRBD1

CDR3: CASSLVGQGVYEQYF
DNA: TGTGCCAGCTCCTTGGTGGGACAGGGGGTTTACGAGCAGTACTTC
length: 15
J: TRBJ2-7
size: NA
V: TRBV13
D: TRBD1

CDR3: CASSLERTGVEQYF
DNA: TGTGCCAGCAGCTTAGAGCGGACAGGGGTTGAGCAGTACTTC
length: 14
J: TRBJ2-7
size: NA
V: TRBV7-2
D: TRBD1

CDR3: CASIPGLAANTDTQYF
DNA: TGCGCCAGTATACCGGGACTAGCAGCAAACACAGATACGCAGTATTTT
length: 16
J: TRBJ2-3
size: NA
V: TRBV10-2
D: TRBD2

CDR3: CASSQDNRENQPQHF
DNA: TGTGCCAGCAGCCAAGATAACAGGGAAAATCAGCCCCAGCATTTT
length: 15
J: TRBJ1-5
size: NA
V: TRBV3-1/TRBV3-2
D: NA

CDR3: CASSVDSLRNTEAFF
DNA: TGTGCCAGCAGCGTGGACAGCCTTCGGAACACTGAAGCTTTCTTT
length: 15
J: TRBJ1-1
size: NA
V: TRBV9
D: NA

CDR3: CASRRTSGKNEQFF
DNA: TGCGCCAGCAGGCGGACTAGCGGGAAGAATGAGCAGTTCTTC
length: 14
J: TRBJ2-1
size: once
V: TRBV10-2
D: TRBD2

CDR3: CASSFRGRRTGELFF
DNA: TGTGCCAGCAGTTTCAGGGGGCGCAGAACCGGGGAGCTGTTTTTT
length: 15
J: TRBJ2-2
size: NA
V: TRBV6-5
D: TRBD1

CDR3: CASSQDRDRPHEKLFF
DNA: TGTGCCAGCAGCCAAGATAGGGACAGGCCCCATGAAAAACTGTTTTTT
length: 16
J: TRBJ1-4
size: NA
V: TRBV3-1/TRBV3-2
D: TRBD1

CDR3: CATSSTGTQPQHF
DNA: TGTGCCACCAGTTCCACAGGGACTCAGCCCCAGCATTTT
length: 13
J: TRBJ1-5
size: NA
V: TRBV24-1
D: NA

CDR3: CASSQDGGGSQPQHF
DNA: TGTGCCAGCAGCCAGGATGGGGGCGGAAGTCAGCCCCAGCATTTT
length: 15
J: TRBJ1-5
size: NA
V: TRBV3-1/TRBV3-2
D: NA

CDR3: CATSRDLGATEAFF
DNA: TGTGCCACCAGCAGAGATCTGGGGGCGACTGAAGCTTTCTTT
length: 14
J: TRBJ1-1
size: NA
V: TRBV15
D: NA

CDR3: CASSLGLAGVGEQYF
DNA: TGTGCCAGCAGCTTGGGACTAGCGGGAGTCGGTGAGCAGTACTTC
length: 15
J: TRBJ2-7
size: few
V: TRBV5-4
D: TRBD2

CDR3: CASSLRVPGGDSNQPQHF
DNA: TGTGCCAGTAGTCTTCGGGTACCCGGGGGTGATAGCAATCAGCCCCAGCATTTT
length: 18
J: TRBJ1-5
size: NA
V: TRBV19
D: NA

CDR3: CASSQATSGRRSDTQYF
DNA: TGTGCCAGCAGCCAAGCTACTAGCGGGAGGCGTTCGGATACGCAGTATTTT
length: 17
J: TRBJ2-3
size: NA
V: TRBV3-1/TRBV3-2
D: TRBD2

CDR3: CASSSGTSGWYEQYF
DNA: TGCGCCAGCAGCTCAGGAACTAGCGGATGGTACGAGCAGTACTTC
length: 15
J: TRBJ2-7
size: few
V: TRBV5-1
D: TRBD2

CDR3: CASSWEAGGELFF
DNA: TGTGCCAGCAGCTGGGAGGCGGGCGGGGAGCTGTTTTTT
length: 13
J: TRBJ2-2
size: NA
V: TRBV11-2
D: NA

CDR3: CASSIGLPTDEQFF
DNA: TGTGCCAGCTCAATAGGACTGCCTACCGATGAGCAGTTCTTC
length: 14
J: TRBJ2-1
size: NA
V: TRBV18
D: NA

CDR3: CAWSHTRTGGNEQFF
DNA: TGTGCCTGGAGCCACACCCGGACAGGGGGCAATGAGCAGTTCTTC
length: 15
J: TRBJ2-1
size: NA
V: TRBV30
D: TRBD1

CDR3: CASSPSSGSVNEQFF
DNA: TGTGCCAGCTCACCCAGTAGCGGGAGTGTAAATGAGCAGTTCTTC
length: 15
J: TRBJ2-1
size: NA
V: TRBV18
D: TRBD2

CDR3: CASSVAATSTDTQYF
DNA: TGTGCCAGCAGCGTAGCGGCGACTAGCACAGATACGCAGTATTTT
length: 15
J: TRBJ2-3
size: NA
V: TRBV9
D: NA

CDR3: CASSLDRSGGTQYF
DNA: TGTGCCAGCAGCCTCGATAGGTCGGGGGGGACCCAGTACTTC
length: 14
J: TRBJ2-5
size: NA
V: TRBV11-2
D: TRBD2

CDR3: CASSQGGAGTYNEQFF
DNA: TGTGCCAGCAGCCAAGGGGGAGCGGGAACCTACAATGAGCAGTTCTTC
length: 16
J: TRBJ2-1
size: few
V: TRBV3-1/TRBV3-2
D: TRBD2

CDR3: CASSSDQGVGEQFF
DNA: TGTGCCAGCAGCTCTGATCAGGGGGTCGGTGAGCAGTTCTTC
length: 14
J: TRBJ2-1
size: NA
V: TRBV11-2
D: TRBD1

CDR3: CASSFYPDRGPTRTEAFF
DNA: TGTGCCAGCAGCTTTTACCCGGACAGGGGTCCGACCCGCACTGAAGCTTTCTTT
length: 18
J: TRBJ1-1
size: NA
V: TRBV11-2
D: TRBD1

CDR3: CAWSSGTGSGYGYTF
DNA: TGTGCCTGGAGTAGTGGGACAGGGTCTGGCTATGGCTACACCTTC
length: 15
J: TRBJ1-2
size: NA
V: TRBV30
D: TRBD1

CDR3: CASSSRDSQETQYF
DNA: TGTGCCAGCAGTTCCCGGGACAGCCAAGAGACCCAGTACTTC
length: 14
J: TRBJ2-5
size: NA
V: TRBV5-4
D: TRBD1

CDR3: CASSLSTSGNTGELFF
DNA: TGCGCCAGCAGCTTGAGTACTAGCGGAAACACCGGGGAGCTGTTTTTT
length: 16
J: TRBJ2-2
size: NA
V: TRBV5-1
D: TRBD2

CDR3: CASSFGGASPLHF
DNA: TGTGCCAGCAGCTTTGGGGGGGCTTCACCCCTCCACTTT
length: 13
J: TRBJ1-6
size: NA
V: TRBV11-3
D: NA

CDR3: CASSPDRVQEQFF
DNA: TGTGCCAGTAGTCCCGACAGGGTTCAGGAGCAGTTCTTC
length: 13
J: TRBJ2-1
size: NA
V: TRBV19
D: TRBD1

CDR3: CASSARGQGNTEAFF
DNA: TGTGCCAGCAGCGCGCGGGGACAGGGGAACACTGAAGCTTTCTTT
length: 15
J: TRBJ1-1
size: NA
V: TRBV5-4
D: TRBD1

CDR3: CASSPRTGGTQETQYF
DNA: TGTGCCAGCAGCCCCCGGACAGGGGGGACCCAAGAGACCCAGTACTTC
length: 16
J: TRBJ2-5
size: NA
V: TRBV11-3
D: TRBD1

CDR3: CASSLFGRSNEKLFF
DNA: TGTGCCAGCAGCTTGTTTGGCCGATCTAATGAAAAACTGTTTTTT
length: 15
J: TRBJ1-4
size: once
V: TRBV5-6
D: NA

CDR3: CASSRTGGNYGYTF
DNA: TGTGCCAGCAGTCGAACAGGGGGCAACTATGGCTACACCTTC
length: 14
J: TRBJ1-2
size: NA
V: TRBV6-5
D: TRBD1

CDR3: CASSQSRNQPQHF
DNA: TGTGCCAGCAGCCAGAGCCGCAATCAGCCCCAGCATTTT
length: 13
J: TRBJ1-5
size: NA
V: TRBV3-1/TRBV3-2
D: NA

CDR3: CASSLERGKAFF
DNA: TGTGCCAGCAGCTTAGAAAGGGGGAAAGCTTTCTTT
length: 12
J: TRBJ1-1
size: NA
V: TRBV11-2
D: NA

CDR3: CASKGGELWQPQHF
DNA: TGTGCCAGTAAGGGCGGGGAGTTGTGGCAGCCCCAGCATTTT
length: 14
J: TRBJ1-5
size: NA
V: TRBV19
D: NA

CDR3: CASSYTDREDQPQHF
DNA: TGTGCCAGCAGTTACACCGACAGGGAGGATCAGCCCCAGCATTTT
length: 15
J: TRBJ1-5
size: NA
V: TRBV6-6
D: TRBD1

CDR3: CASSKTGPGGTNEKLFF
DNA: TGTGCCAGCAGTAAAACAGGGCCGGGGGGTACTAATGAAAAACTGTTTTTT
length: 17
J: TRBJ1-4
size: NA
V: TRBV28
D: NA

CDR3: CASSQGRDRGHSPLHF
DNA: TGCGCCAGCAGCCAAGGCCGGGACAGGGGGCATTCACCCCTCCACTTT
length: 16
J: TRBJ1-6
size: NA
V: TRBV4-1
D: TRBD1

CDR3: CASRTGIEKLFF
DNA: TGTGCCAGTAGGACAGGGATTGAAAAACTGTTTTTT
length: 12
J: TRBJ1-4
size: once
V: TRBV19
D: TRBD1

CDR3: CASSLETSGTGELFF
DNA: TGCGCCAGCAGCTTGGAGACTAGCGGGACCGGGGAGCTGTTTTTT
length: 15
J: TRBJ2-2
size: NA
V: TRBV5-1
D: TRBD2

CDR3: CASSEVYRGTNEKLFF
DNA: TGTGCCAGCAGTGAGGTATACAGGGGAACTAATGAAAAACTGTTTTTT
length: 16
J: TRBJ1-4
size: NA
V: TRBV6-1
D: TRBD1

CDR3: CASSQAGGAQETQYF
DNA: TGTGCCAGCAGCCAAGCGGGAGGCGCCCAAGAGACCCAGTACTTC
length: 15
J: TRBJ2-5
size: NA
V: TRBV3-1/TRBV3-2
D: TRBD2

CDR3: CASSLAVRAYNEQFF
DNA: TGTGCCAGCAGCTTGGCCGTAAGAGCCTACAATGAGCAGTTCTTC
length: 15
J: TRBJ2-1
size: NA
V: TRBV5-4
D: NA

CDR3: CASSPAGGYSYNEQFF
DNA: TGTGCCAGCAGCCCCGCCGGCGGGTACTCCTACAATGAGCAGTTCTTC
length: 16
J: TRBJ2-1
size: NA
V: TRBV27
D: NA